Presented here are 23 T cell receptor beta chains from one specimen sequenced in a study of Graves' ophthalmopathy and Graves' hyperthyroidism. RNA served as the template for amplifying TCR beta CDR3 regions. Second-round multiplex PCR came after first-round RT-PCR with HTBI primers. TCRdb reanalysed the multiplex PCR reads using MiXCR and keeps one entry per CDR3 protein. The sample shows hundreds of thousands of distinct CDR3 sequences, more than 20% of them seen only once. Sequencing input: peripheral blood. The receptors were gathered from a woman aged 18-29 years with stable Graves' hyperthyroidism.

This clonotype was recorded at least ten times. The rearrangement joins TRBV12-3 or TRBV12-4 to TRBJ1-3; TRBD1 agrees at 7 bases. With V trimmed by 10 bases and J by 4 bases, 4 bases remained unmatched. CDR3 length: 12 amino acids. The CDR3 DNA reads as TGTGCCATCAGGGGGACGGGAAACACCATATATTTT. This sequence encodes CAIRGTGNTIYF.

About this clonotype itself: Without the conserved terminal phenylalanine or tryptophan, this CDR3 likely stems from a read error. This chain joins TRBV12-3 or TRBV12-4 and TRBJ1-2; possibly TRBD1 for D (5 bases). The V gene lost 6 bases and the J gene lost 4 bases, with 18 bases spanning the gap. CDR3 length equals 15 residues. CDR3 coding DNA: TGTGCCAGCAGAGCCTCTCGGTGGGACCCCTATGGCTACACCTAC. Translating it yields CASRASRWDPYGYTY.

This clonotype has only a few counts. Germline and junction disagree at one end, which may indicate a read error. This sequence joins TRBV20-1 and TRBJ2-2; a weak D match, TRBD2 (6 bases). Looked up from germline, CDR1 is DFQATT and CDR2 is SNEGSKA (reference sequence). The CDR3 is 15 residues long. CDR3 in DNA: TGCAGTGCTAGATCGCCATTGAATTTTGGCGGGGAGCTGTGTTTT. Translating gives CSARSPLNFGGELCF.

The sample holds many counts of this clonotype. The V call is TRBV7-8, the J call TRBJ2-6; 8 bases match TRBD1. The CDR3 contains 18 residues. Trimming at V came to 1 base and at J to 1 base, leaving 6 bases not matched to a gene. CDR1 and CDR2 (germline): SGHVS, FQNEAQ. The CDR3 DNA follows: TGTGCCAGCAGCTTAGTTTGGACAGGGCCATCTGGGGCCAACGTCCTGACTTTC. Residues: CASSLVWTGPSGANVLTF.

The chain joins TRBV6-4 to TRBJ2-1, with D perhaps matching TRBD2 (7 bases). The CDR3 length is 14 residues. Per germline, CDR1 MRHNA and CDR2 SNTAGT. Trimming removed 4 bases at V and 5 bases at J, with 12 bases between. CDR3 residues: CASSVWGGNNEQFF. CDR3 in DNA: TGTGCCAGCAGTGTCTGGGGGGGCAACAATGAGCAGTTCTTC.

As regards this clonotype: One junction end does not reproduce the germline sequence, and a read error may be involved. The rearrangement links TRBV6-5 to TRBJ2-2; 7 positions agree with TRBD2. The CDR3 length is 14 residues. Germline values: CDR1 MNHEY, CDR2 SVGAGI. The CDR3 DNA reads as TGTCCCAGCAGTTTGGTGGGAGGGGCCGGGGAGCTGTGTTTT. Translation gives CPSSLVGGAGELCF.

The CDR3: CSVATLGDEQYF. For the CDR3, the DNA is TGCAGCGTCGCGACGCTGGGGGACGAGCAGTACTTC. J is TRBJ2-7 and V is TRBV29-1; D tentatively reads TRBD1 or TRBD2 (5 bases each). V dropped 6 bases and J dropped 5 bases, with 14 bases sitting between them. Per the germline V gene, CDR1 is SQVTM and CDR2 is ANQGSEA. CDR3 length: 12 residues.

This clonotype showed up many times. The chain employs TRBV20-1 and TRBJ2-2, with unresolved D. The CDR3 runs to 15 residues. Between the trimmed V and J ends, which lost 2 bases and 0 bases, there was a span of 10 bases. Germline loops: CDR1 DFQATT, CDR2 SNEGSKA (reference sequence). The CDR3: CSARPLRTNTGELFF. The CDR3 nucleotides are TGCAGTGCTAGACCCCTGCGGACGAACACCGGGGAGCTGTTTTTT.

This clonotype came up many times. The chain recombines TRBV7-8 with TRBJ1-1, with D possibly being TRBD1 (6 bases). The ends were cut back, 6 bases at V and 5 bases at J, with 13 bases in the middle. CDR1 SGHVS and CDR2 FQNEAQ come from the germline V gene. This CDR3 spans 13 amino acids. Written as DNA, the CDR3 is TGTGCCAGCAGTCTATCAGGGGTAACTGAAGCTTTCTTT. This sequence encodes CASSLSGVTEAFF.

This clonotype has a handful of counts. The CDR3 loop reads CASWRRQMNTEAFF. The CDR3 DNA is TGTGCCAGCTGGAGGAGACAGATGAACACTGAAGCTTTCTTT. The chain uses TRBV6-1 and TRBJ1-1, with TRBD1 as a possible D gene (5 bases). The CDR3 contains 14 residues. The germline V gene has CDR1 MNHNS and CDR2 SASEGT. Trimming removed 8 bases at V and 0 bases at J, with 13 bases between.

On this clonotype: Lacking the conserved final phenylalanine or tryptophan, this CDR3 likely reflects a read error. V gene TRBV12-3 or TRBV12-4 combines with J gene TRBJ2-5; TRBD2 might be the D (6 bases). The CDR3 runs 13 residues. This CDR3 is CATAPPGAESQYY. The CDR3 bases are TGTGCTACAGCGCCCCCGGGAGCCGAGTCCCAGTACTAC.

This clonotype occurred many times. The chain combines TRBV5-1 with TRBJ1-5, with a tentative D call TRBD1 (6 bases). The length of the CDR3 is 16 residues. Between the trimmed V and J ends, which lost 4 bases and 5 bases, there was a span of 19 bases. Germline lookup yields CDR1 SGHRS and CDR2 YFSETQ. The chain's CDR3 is CASSHTPHREDQPQHF. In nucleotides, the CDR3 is TGCGCCAGCAGCCACACTCCGCACAGGGAAGATCAGCCCCAGCATTTT.

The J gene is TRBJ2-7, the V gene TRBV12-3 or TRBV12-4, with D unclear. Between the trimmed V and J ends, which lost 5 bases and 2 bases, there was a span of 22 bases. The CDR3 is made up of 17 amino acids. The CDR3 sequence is CASSLIDLRPVPYEQYF. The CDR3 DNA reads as TGTGCCAGCAGTCTAATTGACTTGCGACCAGTCCCCTACGAGCAGTACTTC.

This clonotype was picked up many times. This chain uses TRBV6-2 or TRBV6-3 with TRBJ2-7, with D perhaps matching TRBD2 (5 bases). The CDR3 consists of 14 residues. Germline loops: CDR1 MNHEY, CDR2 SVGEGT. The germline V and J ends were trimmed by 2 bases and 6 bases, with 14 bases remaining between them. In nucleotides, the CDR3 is TGTGCCAGCAGTTACACCCGACACCGGGGCGAGCAGTACTTC. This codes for CASSYTRHRGEQYF.

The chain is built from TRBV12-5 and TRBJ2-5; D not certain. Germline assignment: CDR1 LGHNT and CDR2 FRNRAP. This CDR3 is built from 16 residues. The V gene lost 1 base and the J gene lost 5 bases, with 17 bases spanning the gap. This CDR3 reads CASGLGGPGGWETQYF. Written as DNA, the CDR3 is TGTGCTAGTGGTTTGGGCGGCCCCGGCGGTTGGGAGACCCAGTACTTC.

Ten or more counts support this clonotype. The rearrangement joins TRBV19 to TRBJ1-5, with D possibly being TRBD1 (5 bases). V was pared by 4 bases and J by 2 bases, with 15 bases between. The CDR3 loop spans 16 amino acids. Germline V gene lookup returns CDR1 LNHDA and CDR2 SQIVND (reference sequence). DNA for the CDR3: TGTGCCAGTAGTACTCGCCGACAGCCCGGCAATCAGCCCCAGCATTTT. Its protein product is CASSTRRQPGNQPQHF.

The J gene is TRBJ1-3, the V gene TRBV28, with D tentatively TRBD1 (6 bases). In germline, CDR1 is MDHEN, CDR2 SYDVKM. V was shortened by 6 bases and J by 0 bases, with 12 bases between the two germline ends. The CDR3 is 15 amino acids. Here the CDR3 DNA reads TGTGCCAGCAGCCCAGGGGATTACTCTGGAAACACCATATATTTT. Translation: CASSPGDYSGNTIYF.

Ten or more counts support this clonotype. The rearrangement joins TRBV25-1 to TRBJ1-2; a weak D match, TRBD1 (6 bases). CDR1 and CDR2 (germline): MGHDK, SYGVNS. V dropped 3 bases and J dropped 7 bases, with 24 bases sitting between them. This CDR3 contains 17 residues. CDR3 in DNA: TGTGCCAGCAGTGATCCCTTCAGAAGGGGGGGCGAATCTGGCTACACCTTC. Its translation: CASSDPFRRGGESGYTF.

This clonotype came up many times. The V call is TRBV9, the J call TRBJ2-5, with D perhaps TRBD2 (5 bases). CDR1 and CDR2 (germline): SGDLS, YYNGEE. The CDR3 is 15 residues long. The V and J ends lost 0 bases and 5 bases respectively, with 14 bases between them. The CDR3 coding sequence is TGTGCCAGCAGCGTAGCTGCAGGACTGGGGGAGACCCAGTACTTC. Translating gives CASSVAAGLGETQYF.

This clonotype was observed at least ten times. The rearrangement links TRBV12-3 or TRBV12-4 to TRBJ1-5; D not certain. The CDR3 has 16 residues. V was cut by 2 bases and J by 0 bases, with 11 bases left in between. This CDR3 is CASSLRRTYSNQPQHF. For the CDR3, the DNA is TGTGCCAGCAGTTTAAGACGGACTTATAGCAATCAGCCCCAGCATTTT.

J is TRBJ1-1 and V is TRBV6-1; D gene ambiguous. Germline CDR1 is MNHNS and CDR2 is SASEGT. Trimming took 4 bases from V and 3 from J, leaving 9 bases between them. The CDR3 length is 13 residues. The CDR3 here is CASSVTLDTEAFF. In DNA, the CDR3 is TGTGCCAGCAGTGTGACATTGGACACTGAAGCTTTCTTT.

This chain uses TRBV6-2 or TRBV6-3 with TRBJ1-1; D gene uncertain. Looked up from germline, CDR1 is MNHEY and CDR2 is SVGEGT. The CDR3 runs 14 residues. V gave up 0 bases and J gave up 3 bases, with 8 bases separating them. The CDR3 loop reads CASSYSAWDTEAFF. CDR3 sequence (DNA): TGTGCCAGCAGTTACTCGGCGTGGGACACTGAAGCTTTCTTT.

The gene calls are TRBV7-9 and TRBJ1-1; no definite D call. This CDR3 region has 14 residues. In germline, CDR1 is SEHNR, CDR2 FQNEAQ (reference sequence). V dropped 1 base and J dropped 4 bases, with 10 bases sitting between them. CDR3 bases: TGTGCCAGCAGCTTAGAAGTGGGTGGCACTGAAGCTTTCTTT. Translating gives CASSLEVGGTEAFF. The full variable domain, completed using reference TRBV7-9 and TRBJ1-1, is DTGVSQNPRHKITKRGQNVTFRCDPISEHNRLYWYRQTLGQGPEFLTYFQNEAQLEKSRLLSDRFSAERPKGSFSTLEIQRTEQGDSAMYLCASSLEVGGTEAFFGQGTRLTVV.